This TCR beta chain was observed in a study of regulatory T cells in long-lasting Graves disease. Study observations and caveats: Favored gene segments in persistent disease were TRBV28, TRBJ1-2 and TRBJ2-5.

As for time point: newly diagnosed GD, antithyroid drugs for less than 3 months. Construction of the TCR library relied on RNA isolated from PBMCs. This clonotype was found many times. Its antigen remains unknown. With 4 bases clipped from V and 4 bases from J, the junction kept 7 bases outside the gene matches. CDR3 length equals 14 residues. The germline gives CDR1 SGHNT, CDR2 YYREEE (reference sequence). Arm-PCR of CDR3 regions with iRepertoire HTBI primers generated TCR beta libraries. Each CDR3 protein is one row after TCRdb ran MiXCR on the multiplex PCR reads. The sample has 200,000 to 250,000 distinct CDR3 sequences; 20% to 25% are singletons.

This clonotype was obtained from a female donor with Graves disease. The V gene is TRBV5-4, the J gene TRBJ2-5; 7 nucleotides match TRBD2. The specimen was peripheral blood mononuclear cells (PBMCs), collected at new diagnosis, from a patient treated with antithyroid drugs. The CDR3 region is CASSGLGRGETQYF. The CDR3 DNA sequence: TGTGCCAGCAGCGGACTAGGCCGCGGAGAGACCCAGTACTTC.